The rows below give T cell receptor beta chains drawn from one sample of a study of cytomegalovirus exposure and HLA in healthy donors. The table came from immunoSEQ multiplex PCR; TCRdb's copy has only in-frame clones and leaves some out. The table lists 180,000 or so clones, approximately 85% of them singletons. Source material: PBMCs. The source is a man younger than 35 in good health and CMV-seropositive. Each CDR3 is given with its conserved first and last residue. Each record gives: D gene, CDR3 length, clone size, J gene, V gene, CDR3 protein, CDR3 DNA. A D gene is named only where the DNA matches it firmly. Size is omitted from some rows. Given values are once, few, many or a class for expanded clones.

. 14 . TRBJ1-5 TRBV19 CASMHGQPNQPQHF TGTGCCAGTATGCACGGTCAACCAAATCAGCCCCAGCATTTT
. 15 . TRBJ2-1 TRBV29-1 CSVEGSAGVYNEQFF TGCAGCGTTGAAGGCTCTGCGGGCGTTTACAATGAGCAGTTCTTC
TRBD1 15 . TRBJ1-1 TRBV5-1 CASSPPTGGLTEAFF TGCGCCAGCAGCCCACCGACAGGGGGCTTGACTGAAGCTTTCTTT
TRBD2 15 . TRBJ2-5 TRBV7-7 CASSAGLAGQETQYF TGTGCTAGCAGCGCGGGACTAGCGGGGCAAGAGACCCAGTACTTC
TRBD1 16 . TRBJ1-2 TRBV2 CASSDDGQGLSYGYTF TGTGCCAGCAGTGATGACGGACAGGGGCTCTCCTATGGCTACACCTTC
TRBD1 15 . TRBJ2-7 TRBV5-4 CASSFVNRGSYEQYF TGTGCCAGCAGCTTTGTTAACAGGGGGTCCTACGAGCAGTACTTC
. 17 . TRBJ2-3 TRBV7-6 CASSPGRHRVRTDTQYF TGTGCCAGCAGCCCGGGGCGCCACAGGGTACGCACAGATACGCAGTATTTT
. 18 . TRBJ2-6 TRBV19 CASSIKAGEGSGANVLTF TGTGCCAGTAGTATAAAGGCAGGGGAAGGCTCTGGGGCCAACGTCCTGACTTTC
. 12 . TRBJ2-5 TRBV10-3 CAIKGGEETQYF TGTGCCATCAAGGGGGGGGAAGAGACCCAGTACTTC
TRBD1 16 . TRBJ2-7 TRBV18 CASSPRGTGFTYEQYF TGTGCCAGCTCACCAAGGGGGACAGGGTTTACCTACGAGCAGTACTTC
TRBD2 14 . TRBJ2-3 TRBV12-5 CASGSSGGGDTQYF TGTGCTAGTGGTTCTAGCGGGGGGGGCGATACGCAGTATTTT
. 17 few TRBJ1-5 TRBV4-3 CASSQDAGTYSNQPQHF TGCGCCAGCAGCCAAGATGCAGGGACATATAGCAATCAGCCCCAGCATTTT
. 15 . TRBJ1-5 TRBV30 CAWSTGGYSNQPQHF TGTGCCTGGAGTACGGGGGGATATAGCAATCAGCCCCAGCATTTT
. 15 . TRBJ2-1 TRBV5-4 CASSLAPDGNNGQFF TGTGCCAGCAGCTTGGCTCCAGACGGGAACAATGGGCAGTTCTTC
. 14 . TRBJ2-5 TRBV18 CASSPGGLRETQYF TGTGCCAGCTCACCAGGGGGCCTGAGGGAGACCCAGTACTTC
TRBD1 17 . TRBJ1-6 TRBV25-1 CASSELDRVSLNSPLHF TGTGCCAGCAGTGAATTAGACAGGGTGTCGTTAAACTCACCCCTCCACTTT